The present TCR beta chain was sequenced within a study of blood T cells in healthy people across ages. About the research overall: About one barcoded beta molecule per two T cells was captured by template switching.

Sample-barcoded 5' priming and a J-beta primer mix drove a second PCR of 7 to 11 cycles. TCRdb itself ran the 5' RACE reads through MiXCR, one entry per CDR3 protein. The sample shows 550,000 to 700,000 distinct CDR3 sequences, approximately 30% of them seen only once. The CDR3 runs 18 residues. This clonotype has more than one count but fewer than ten. The antigen remains unidentified. Study-level findings and limits: Investigators treated diversity estimates from one million T cells as underestimates. Per million T cells, the diversity of TCR beta decreased roughly linearly as age advanced.

The chain combines TRBV21-1 with TRBJ2-1; the table assigns TRBD2, which was not confirmed against the DNA. TRBV21-1 constitutes a pseudogene. The clonotype comes from a woman in her seventies in good health. Sequenced material: blood. The CDR3 sequence: CASSKGEASGVRGNEQFF. The DNA for the CDR3 is TGTGCCAGCAGCAAAGGAGAGGCTAGCGGGGTAAGAGGAAATGAGCAGTTCTTC.